Each of the 26 T cell receptor beta chains below was sequenced from the same sample in a study of T cell repertoires in cytomegalovirus infection. Each CDR3 protein gets one entry after TCRdb re-called the reads with MiXCR. The profile shows about 920,000 distinct CDR3 sequences, around 32% of them singletons. Their target antigens are unknown. The sequences come from cultured CD8+ T cells from PBMCs, collected from culture after CMV antigen stimulation. The receptor source for this set is a human donor in good health (CMV status not recorded). Some clones in this sample may be carry-over from other donors' samples.

The chain has TRBV4-1 and TRBJ2-2, with TRBD1 matching over 7 bases. Per the germline V gene, CDR1 is MGHRA and CDR2 is YSYEKL. CDR3 length: 16 amino acids. With V trimmed by 1 base and J by 1 base, 3 bases remained unmatched. The CDR3 sequence: CASSQGAGGNTGELFF. CDR3 nucleotide sequence: TGCGCCAGCAGCCAAGGGGCAGGGGGGAACACCGGGGAGCTGTTTTTT.

This chain links TRBV6-1 with TRBJ2-1; 8 nucleotides line up with TRBD2. Looked up from germline, CDR1 is MNHNS and CDR2 is SASEGT. The length of the CDR3 is 16 residues. J lost 8 bases, V lost 9 bases, and 18 bases had no gene match. CDR3 in amino acids: CASPLRTSSHGDEQFF. CDR3 nucleotide sequence: TGTGCCAGTCCTCTGAGGACTAGCTCCCACGGGGATGAGCAGTTCTTC.

This clonotype was detected a few times. The chain joins TRBV7-8 to TRBJ1-2, with 8 bases aligning to TRBD1. CDR3 length: 15 amino acids. V shed 3 bases and J 6 bases; nucleotides not matched to a gene: 9. Per germline, CDR1 SGHVS and CDR2 FQNEAQ. DNA for the CDR3: TGTGCCAGCAGCTTCCCCGGACAGGGAAGAAATGGCTACACCTTC. Amino acid sequence: CASSFPGQGRNGYTF. The complete variable domain, with remaining parts taken from reference TRBV7-8 and TRBJ1-2, reads GAGVSQSPRYKVAKRGQDVALRCDPISGHVSLFWYQQALGQGPEFLTYFQNEAQLDKSGLPSDRFFAERPEGSVSTLKIQRTQQEDSAVYLCASSFPGQGRNGYTFGSGTRLTVV.

This clonotype was counted only a few times. V is TRBV7-3 and J is TRBJ1-2; 7 bases align to TRBD1. There are 15 residues in the CDR3. Germline CDR1 reads SGHTA; CDR2 reads FQGTGA. V dropped 4 bases and J dropped 1; count of bases not matched to a gene: 6. This chain's CDR3 is CASSYTGDYNYGYTF. The CDR3 coding sequence is TGTGCCAGCAGCTATACAGGGGATTATAACTATGGCTACACCTTC.

In this sample, this clonotype turned up many times. V usage is TRBV7-6 and J usage is TRBJ2-2; D possibly matches TRBD1 or TRBD2 (5 bases each). The germline CDR1 and CDR2 sequences are SGHVS and FNYEAQ. V was trimmed by 8 bases and J by 4 bases, leaving 14 bases between them. CDR3 size: 14 residues. Here the CDR3 reads CASLGTSPTGELFF. The CDR3 bases are TGTGCCAGCCTGGGGACCTCCCCCACCGGGGAGCTGTTTTTT.

This clonotype has at least ten counts. V and J are TRBV7-2 and TRBJ2-1, with 9 bases fitting TRBD1. V trimming: 3 bases; J trimming: 10 bases; junction bases outside the gene matches: 7. The germline gives CDR1 SGHTA, CDR2 FQGNSA. CDR3 length equals 14 residues. CDR3 residues: CASSFGTGLGEQFF. CDR3 sequence (DNA): TGTGCCAGCAGCTTCGGGACAGGGTTGGGAGAGCAGTTCTTC.

V gene TRBV6-5 combines with J gene TRBJ2-3; D tentatively reads TRBD1 or TRBD2 (5 bases each). Trimming pared 1 base from V and 2 bases from J, leaving 22 bases between. The CDR3 is made up of 19 amino acids. Germline V gene data show CDR1 as MNHEY and CDR2 as SVGAGI. The CDR3 reads CASSYLPGPDLPNTDTQYF. CDR3 sequence (DNA): TGTGCCAGCAGTTACTTACCGGGACCAGACCTTCCGAACACAGATACGCAGTATTTT.

As concerns this clonotype: It is unclear where the CDR3 begins or ends on the DNA, so no DNA is shown, and the CDR3 is as TCRdb lists it. The chain couples TRBV6-5 to TRBJ1-1; the D call of TRBD1 is as the table states it, not checked on the DNA. Germline V gene sequence: CDR1 MNHEY, CDR2 SVGAGI. The CDR3 has 13 amino acids, counting both end residues. CDR3 in amino acids: CASSWGQGAKGFF.

This clonotype showed up just a few times. The chain employs TRBV5-1 and TRBJ1-1; D is uncertain. The CDR3 loop spans 14 amino acids. CDR1 and CDR2 from the germline V gene are SGHRS and YFSETQ. The ends were cut back, 1 base at V and 0 bases at J, with 7 bases in the middle. CDR3 DNA: TGCGCCAGCAGCTTGCACGATTTGAACACTGAAGCTTTCTTT. Protein: CASSLHDLNTEAFF.

This chain links TRBV10-1 with TRBJ1-3; D is undetermined. The germline V gene encodes CDR1 WNHNN and CDR2 SYGVQD (reference sequence). There are 15 residues in the CDR3. V shed 3 bases and J shed 2 bases, with 11 bases lying between them. The CDR3 here is CASSDSTRTGNTIYF. In DNA form, the CDR3 reads TGCGCCAGCAGTGATTCGACACGGACTGGAAACACCATATATTTT.

This chain connects TRBV20-1 to TRBJ2-1; D possibly matches TRBD1 or TRBD2 (5 bases each). Trimming cost V 1 base and J 0 bases, with 13 bases left between them. CDR1 is DFQATT and CDR2 is SNEGSKA in the germline V gene (reference sequence). The CDR3 loop spans 16 amino acids. CDR3 nucleotide sequence: TGCAGTGCTAGAGTCTCGGCAGGGAGCTCCTACAATGAGCAGTTCTTC. It translates to CSARVSAGSSYNEQFF.

V is TRBV11-3 and J is TRBJ2-1; no firm D call. Between the trimmed V and J ends, which lost 3 bases and 6 bases, there was a span of 9 bases. Germline V CDR1 and CDR2: SGHNT, YENEEA. The length of the CDR3 is 13 residues. The CDR3, as DNA: TGTGCCAGCAGCTTCGTTTTTGGCAATGAGCAGTTCTTC. Protein product: CASSFVFGNEQFF.

The chain recombines TRBV6-2 or TRBV6-3 with TRBJ1-2, with 7 bases identical to TRBD1. Germline CDR1 is MNHEY and CDR2 is SVGEGT. This CDR3 is built from 15 residues. V was clipped by 4 bases and J by 4 bases; unmatched bases: 9. CDR3 sequence reads: CASSSSRQGGYGYTF. The CDR3, as DNA: TGTGCCAGCAGTTCCTCGCGACAGGGCGGCTATGGCTACACCTTC.

There are a few counts of this clonotype. The chain has TRBV7-9 and TRBJ2-7, with D tentatively TRBD2 (5 bases). Germline V CDR1 and CDR2: SEHNR, FQNEAQ (reference sequence). This CDR3 has 13 amino acids. Between the trimmed V and J ends, which lost 5 bases and 4 bases, there was a span of 12 bases. As DNA, the CDR3 is TGTGCCAGCAGCCCACCATGGGAGTACGAGCAGTACTTC. Its protein is CASSPPWEYEQYF. The full variable domain, rest sourced from reference TRBV7-9 and TRBJ2-7, is DTGVSQNPRHKITKRGQNVTFRCDPISEHNRLYWYRQTLGQGPEFLTYFQNEAQLEKSRLLSDRFSAERPKGSFSTLEIQRTEQGDSAMYLCASSPPWEYEQYFGPGTRLTVT.

In its sample, this clonotype was seen once. The chain uses TRBV3-1 and TRBJ2-7, with D tentatively TRBD1 (6 bases). The CDR3 covers 15 residues. The germline V gene encodes CDR1 LGHDT and CDR2 YNNKEL (reference sequence). V was shortened by 4 bases and J by 3 bases, with 16 bases between the two germline ends. The CDR3 loop is CASSRRRTEDYEQYF. CDR3 nucleotides: TGTGCCAGCAGCCGCCGTCGGACAGAGGACTACGAGCAGTACTTC.

For the CDR3, the DNA is TGCAGTGCTAGAGATCAGTCTTACACAGATACGCAGTATTTT. Protein: CSARDQSYTDTQYF. The gene calls are TRBV20-1 and TRBJ2-3; the D is unclear. The CDR3 is 14 residues long. The ends were cut back, 0 bases at V and 2 bases at J, with 9 bases in the middle. The germline V gene encodes CDR1 DFQATT and CDR2 SNEGSKA (reference sequence).

The chain links TRBV20-1 to TRBJ2-7, with 8 bases lining up with TRBD1. Germline V gene sequence: CDR1 DFQATT, CDR2 SNEGSKA (reference sequence). The ends lost 3 bases at V and 4 bases at J; junction bases unmatched: 20. This CDR3 spans 18 amino acids. CDR3 nucleotides: TGCAGTGCTAGTCTAACCTCGACAGGGGAGGATTTAATGTACGAGCAGTACTTC. Translating it yields CSASLTSTGEDLMYEQYF.

This clonotype has a single count. The chain links TRBV5-1 to TRBJ2-7; maybe TRBD2 (5 bases). With 3 bases removed from V and 0 bases from J, the gap between germline ends came to 10 bases. From germline, CDR1 is SGHRS and CDR2 YFSETQ. CDR3 size: 14 residues. Here the CDR3 DNA reads TGCGCCAGCAGCTGGACTCGGCCCTCCTACGAGCAGTACTTC. It translates to CASSWTRPSYEQYF.

With respect to this clonotype: A read error may account for a junction end that differs from germline. The chain joins TRBV7-6 to TRBJ1-1; possible D gene TRBD1, 5 bases. CDR3 size: 17 residues. Germline loops: CDR1 SGHVS, CDR2 FNYEAQ. The CDR3 here is CDSSLYWQGARNTEAFF. DNA of the CDR3: TGTGACAGCAGCTTATATTGGCAGGGTGCCCGGAACACTGAAGCTTTCTTT.

This clonotype was observed once. As DNA, the CDR3 is TGTGCCACCAGCCAGGGCCGGACAGGGAGTCAGCCCCAGCATTTT. Encoded protein: CATSQGRTGSQPQHF. This chain links TRBV15 with TRBJ1-5, with 8 bases matching TRBD1. From germline, CDR1 is LNHNV and CDR2 YYDKDF (reference sequence). The CDR3 spans 15 residues. V gave up 5 bases and J gave up 6 bases; unmatched junction bases: 9.

This clonotype came up a few times. DNA of the CDR3: TGTGCCAGCAGTTTACGAGGTAGCGGGGGGACCTACAATGAGCAGTTCTTC. This gives the protein CASSLRGSGGTYNEQFF. This chain joins TRBV27 and TRBJ2-1; 10 nucleotides match TRBD2. Trimming took 2 bases from V and 2 from J; bases not matched to a gene: 6. The germline gives CDR1 MNHEY, CDR2 SMNVEV (reference sequence). This CDR3 spans 17 amino acids.

This clonotype was detected a few times. The chain uses TRBV7-9 and TRBJ2-7; 8 positions agree with TRBD2. The CDR3 spans 13 residues. Germline V gene sequence: CDR1 SEHNR, CDR2 FQNEAQ (reference sequence). The V gene end was trimmed by 5 bases and the J gene end by 2 bases; junction bases not matched to a gene: 2. The CDR3 coding sequence is TGTGCCAGCAGCCCCGGGGGGGCCTACGAGCAGTACGTC. It specifies CASSPGGAYEQYV.

The sample holds a few counts of this clonotype. The chain carries TRBV3-1 and TRBJ2-3; D possibly corresponds to TRBD2 (5 bases). This CDR3 spans 16 amino acids. V was pared by 0 bases and J by 0 bases, with 10 bases between. Germline CDR1 reads LGHDT; CDR2 reads YNNKEL (reference sequence). This chain's CDR3 is CASSQEFGLSTDTQYF. In DNA form, the CDR3 reads TGTGCCAGCAGCCAAGAATTTGGACTGAGCACAGATACGCAGTATTTT.

This clonotype was recorded many times. The V gene is TRBV7-8, the J gene TRBJ2-7, with 12 bases that match TRBD2. This CDR3 spans 14 amino acids. After removal of 4 bases from V and 5 bases from J, the junction contained 3 bases not matched to a gene. Germline CDR1 reads SGHVS; CDR2 reads FQNEAQ. The CDR3 protein is CASSSSGGAHEQYV. For the CDR3, the DNA is TGTGCCAGCAGCTCTAGCGGGGGGGCCCACGAGCAGTACGTC.

The chain carries TRBV7-4 and TRBJ2-1; 8 bases line up with TRBD2. Germline lookup yields CDR1 SGHVT and CDR2 SQSDAQ. The trim removed 7 bases at V and 5 bases at J, leaving 7 bases unmatched. The CDR3 totals 14 residues. CDR3 amino acids: CASTPGTRDNEQFF. The CDR3, as DNA: TGTGCCAGCACTCCCGGGACTAGAGACAATGAGCAGTTCTTC.

This clonotype was observed a handful of times. This chain joins TRBV28 and TRBJ1-5; TRBD1 is a possible D gene (5 bases). Germline V gives CDR1 MDHEN, CDR2 SYDVKM. This CDR3 contains 15 residues. V was trimmed by 5 bases and J by 2 bases, leaving 13 bases between them. CDR3 sequence reads: CASSPQGEGNQPQHF. In DNA, the CDR3 is TGTGCCAGCAGTCCCCAGGGTGAGGGCAATCAGCCCCAGCATTTT.